A selection of T cell receptor beta chains follows, all from one sample in a study of cytomegalovirus exposure and HLA in healthy donors. Measured with immunoSEQ multiplex PCR; TCRdb has only the in-frame clones, and not every one. The table has tens of thousands of clones, around 95% seen once. Input material: PBMCs. These receptors were obtained from a woman between 18 and 29 years old in good health and CMV-seropositive. Both conserved end residues are part of each CDR3. Each record gives: CDR3 DNA, CDR3 protein, V gene, J gene, D gene, clone size. D genes are given only for firm matches. Clone size appears in some rows only: once, few, many, or a class for an expanded clone.

cdr3_nt: TGTGCCAGCAGCCAGACAGGGGAGAAAGATACGCAGTATTTT
cdr3_aa: CASSQTGEKDTQYF
v_call: TRBV7-9
j_call: TRBJ2-3
d_call: TRBD1
clone_size: once

cdr3_nt: TGTGCCAGCAGTACGGACAGGGCAGGAGGCTACACCTTC
cdr3_aa: CASSTDRAGGYTF
v_call: TRBV7-8
j_call: TRBJ1-2
d_call: TRBD1
clone_size: NA

cdr3_nt: TGTGCCAGCAGCCAGACAGGGGTAGGCACAGATACGCAGTATTTT
cdr3_aa: CASSQTGVGTDTQYF
v_call: TRBV5-4
j_call: TRBJ2-3
d_call: TRBD1
clone_size: NA

cdr3_nt: TGTGCCAGCAGCTTACGACAGGAATCCTACGAGCAGTACTTC
cdr3_aa: CASSLRQESYEQYF
v_call: TRBV11-3
j_call: TRBJ2-7
d_call: NA
clone_size: NA

cdr3_nt: TGTGCCAGCAGTCTACAGGGTTATAATGAAGCTTTCTTT
cdr3_aa: CASSLQGYNEAFF
v_call: TRBV13
j_call: TRBJ1-1
d_call: NA
clone_size: NA

cdr3_nt: TGTGCCAGCAGTGCGGCTAGCGGGGGGGTGGATACGCAGTATTTT
cdr3_aa: CASSAASGGVDTQYF
v_call: TRBV6-4
j_call: TRBJ2-3
d_call: TRBD2
clone_size: NA

cdr3_nt: TGCGCCAGCAGCTTTTTACCCAACCCGGGGGAAAAACTGTTTTTT
cdr3_aa: CASSFLPNPGEKLFF
v_call: TRBV5-1
j_call: TRBJ1-4
d_call: NA
clone_size: once

cdr3_nt: TGTGCCAGCAGTCCGTCGACAGGGCAGGTGAACACTGAAGCTTTCTTT
cdr3_aa: CASSPSTGQVNTEAFF
v_call: TRBV27
j_call: TRBJ1-1
d_call: TRBD1
clone_size: NA

cdr3_nt: TGTGCCAGCAGTTACTCGATATCAGGGGGACCCTACGAGCAGTACTTC
cdr3_aa: CASSYSISGGPYEQYF
v_call: TRBV6-5
j_call: TRBJ2-7
d_call: TRBD1
clone_size: NA

cdr3_nt: TGTGCCAGCAGCTCCCAGGGAGGGAACATTCAGTACTTC
cdr3_aa: CASSSQGGNIQYF
v_call: TRBV7-2
j_call: TRBJ2-4
d_call: TRBD2
clone_size: NA

cdr3_nt: TGTGCCAGCAGCTTAGTCAGAGGGACAGACTACGAGCAGTACTTC
cdr3_aa: CASSLVRGTDYEQYF
v_call: TRBV7-8
j_call: TRBJ2-7
d_call: TRBD1
clone_size: NA

cdr3_nt: TGTGCCAGTAGTATAGATCTGGCAGGGTCGGTCTTCTATGGCTACACCTTC
cdr3_aa: CASSIDLAGSVFYGYTF
v_call: TRBV19
j_call: TRBJ1-2
d_call: NA
clone_size: NA

cdr3_nt: TGTGCCAGTAGTACCTCAGGGATCACAGATACGCAGTATTTT
cdr3_aa: CASSTSGITDTQYF
v_call: TRBV19
j_call: TRBJ2-3
d_call: NA
clone_size: NA